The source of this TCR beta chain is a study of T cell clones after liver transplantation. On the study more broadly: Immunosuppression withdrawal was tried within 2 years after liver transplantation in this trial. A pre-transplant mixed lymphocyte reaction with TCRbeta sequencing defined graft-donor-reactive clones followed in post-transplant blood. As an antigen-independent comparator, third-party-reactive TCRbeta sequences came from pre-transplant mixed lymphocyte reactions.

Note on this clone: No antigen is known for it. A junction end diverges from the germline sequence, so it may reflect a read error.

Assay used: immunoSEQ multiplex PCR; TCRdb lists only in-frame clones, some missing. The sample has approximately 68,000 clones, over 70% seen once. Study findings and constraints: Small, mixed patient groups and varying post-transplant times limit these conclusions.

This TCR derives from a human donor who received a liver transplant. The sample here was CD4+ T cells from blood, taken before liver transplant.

The CDR3 DNA is TGTGCTAGCAGCTTAGAATTGGGACTAGTAGGCGACATTCAGTACTTC. Residues: CASSLELGLVGDIQYF. The chain couples TRBV7-7 to TRBJ2-4; 8 nucleotides match TRBD2. Germline V gene lookup returns CDR1 SSHAT and CDR2 FNYEAQ (reference sequence). There are 16 residues in the CDR3.